One and the same sample provided the 2 T cell receptor beta chains below, sequenced in a study of cytomegalovirus exposure and HLA in healthy donors. PCR employed 60 Vbeta and 13 Jbeta primers. Produced via immunoSEQ multiplex PCR; TCRdb's table is partial and in-frame only. The sample lists 150,000 to 200,000 clones; 70% to 75% were seen once. The sample taken for sequencing was PBMCs. The receptors come from a man younger than 35 in good health and CMV-seropositive.

The rearrangement uses TRBV6-1 and TRBJ1-3; TRBD1 matches 8 bases. CDR1 MNHNS and CDR2 SASEGT come from the germline V gene. The CDR3 extends over 14 amino acids. The V segment lost 7 bases and the J segment 4 bases; nucleotides outside the gene matches: 6. The CDR3 DNA follows: TGTGCCAGCACTAGGACAGGGAAAGGAAACACCATATATTTT. This encodes CASTRTGKGNTIYF.

The chain joins TRBV25-1 to TRBJ2-4; no firm D call. The ends were cut back, 4 bases at V and 13 bases at J, with 20 bases in the middle. Germline V gene lookup returns CDR1 MGHDK and CDR2 SYGVNS. The CDR3 extends over 14 amino acids. The CDR3 reads CASSGPLGQGVQYF. The CDR3 DNA reads as TGTGCCAGCAGTGGACCCCTTGGGCAAGGTGTCCAGTACTTC. Using reference TRBV25-1 and TRBJ2-4 for the parts outside the CDR3, the full variable domain is EADIYQTPRYLVIGTGKKITLECSQTMGHDKMYWYQQDPGMELHLIHYSYGVNSTEKGDLSSESTVSRIRTEHFPLTLESARPSHTSQYLCASSGPLGQGVQYFGAGTRLSVL.